This T cell receptor (beta chain) was observed in a study of PD-L1 blockade in urothelial cancer. Study information: Samples came from 3 weeks, at the second dose, and 6 weeks into treatment. T cells were recovered from blood samples at a median of around 140,000.

Sequencing was performed with immunoSEQ multiplex PCR; in TCRdb, only in-frame clones are kept and a portion is missing. Among tens of thousands of clones, 80% to 85% were seen once, and the ten largest hold approximately 2%. With respect to this clone: The antigen is unknown.

General study points: Having blood TCR clonality under the median before treatment predicted better survival.

Time point described: pretreatment peripheral blood. The TCR originated in a man between 60 and 70 years old with urothelial cancer. The sample here was PBMCs, taken around atezolizumab (anti-PD-L1) treatment.

The CDR3 sequence: CASSDGGRDTQYF. The DNA of the CDR3 is TGTGCCAGCAGTGACGGGGGCCGAGATACGCAGTATTTT. V usage is TRBV6-4 and J usage is TRBJ2-3, with D possibly TRBD1 on 6 matching bases. This CDR3 has 13 residues. CDR1 MRHNA and CDR2 SNTAGT come from the germline V gene. V lost 2 bases, J lost 5 bases, and 8 bases lay in between.